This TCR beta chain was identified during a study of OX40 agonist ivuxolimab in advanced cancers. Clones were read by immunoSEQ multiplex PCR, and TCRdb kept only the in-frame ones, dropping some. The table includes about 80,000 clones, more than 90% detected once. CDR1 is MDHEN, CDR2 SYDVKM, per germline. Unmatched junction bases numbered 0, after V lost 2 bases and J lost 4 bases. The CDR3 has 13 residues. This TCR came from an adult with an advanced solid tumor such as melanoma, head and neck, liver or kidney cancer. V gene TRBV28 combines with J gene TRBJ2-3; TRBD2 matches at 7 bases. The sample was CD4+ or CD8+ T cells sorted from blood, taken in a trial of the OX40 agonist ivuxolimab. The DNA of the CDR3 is TGTGCCAGCAGTTTAGCGGGAGCAGATACGCAGTATTTT. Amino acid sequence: CASSLAGADTQYF.